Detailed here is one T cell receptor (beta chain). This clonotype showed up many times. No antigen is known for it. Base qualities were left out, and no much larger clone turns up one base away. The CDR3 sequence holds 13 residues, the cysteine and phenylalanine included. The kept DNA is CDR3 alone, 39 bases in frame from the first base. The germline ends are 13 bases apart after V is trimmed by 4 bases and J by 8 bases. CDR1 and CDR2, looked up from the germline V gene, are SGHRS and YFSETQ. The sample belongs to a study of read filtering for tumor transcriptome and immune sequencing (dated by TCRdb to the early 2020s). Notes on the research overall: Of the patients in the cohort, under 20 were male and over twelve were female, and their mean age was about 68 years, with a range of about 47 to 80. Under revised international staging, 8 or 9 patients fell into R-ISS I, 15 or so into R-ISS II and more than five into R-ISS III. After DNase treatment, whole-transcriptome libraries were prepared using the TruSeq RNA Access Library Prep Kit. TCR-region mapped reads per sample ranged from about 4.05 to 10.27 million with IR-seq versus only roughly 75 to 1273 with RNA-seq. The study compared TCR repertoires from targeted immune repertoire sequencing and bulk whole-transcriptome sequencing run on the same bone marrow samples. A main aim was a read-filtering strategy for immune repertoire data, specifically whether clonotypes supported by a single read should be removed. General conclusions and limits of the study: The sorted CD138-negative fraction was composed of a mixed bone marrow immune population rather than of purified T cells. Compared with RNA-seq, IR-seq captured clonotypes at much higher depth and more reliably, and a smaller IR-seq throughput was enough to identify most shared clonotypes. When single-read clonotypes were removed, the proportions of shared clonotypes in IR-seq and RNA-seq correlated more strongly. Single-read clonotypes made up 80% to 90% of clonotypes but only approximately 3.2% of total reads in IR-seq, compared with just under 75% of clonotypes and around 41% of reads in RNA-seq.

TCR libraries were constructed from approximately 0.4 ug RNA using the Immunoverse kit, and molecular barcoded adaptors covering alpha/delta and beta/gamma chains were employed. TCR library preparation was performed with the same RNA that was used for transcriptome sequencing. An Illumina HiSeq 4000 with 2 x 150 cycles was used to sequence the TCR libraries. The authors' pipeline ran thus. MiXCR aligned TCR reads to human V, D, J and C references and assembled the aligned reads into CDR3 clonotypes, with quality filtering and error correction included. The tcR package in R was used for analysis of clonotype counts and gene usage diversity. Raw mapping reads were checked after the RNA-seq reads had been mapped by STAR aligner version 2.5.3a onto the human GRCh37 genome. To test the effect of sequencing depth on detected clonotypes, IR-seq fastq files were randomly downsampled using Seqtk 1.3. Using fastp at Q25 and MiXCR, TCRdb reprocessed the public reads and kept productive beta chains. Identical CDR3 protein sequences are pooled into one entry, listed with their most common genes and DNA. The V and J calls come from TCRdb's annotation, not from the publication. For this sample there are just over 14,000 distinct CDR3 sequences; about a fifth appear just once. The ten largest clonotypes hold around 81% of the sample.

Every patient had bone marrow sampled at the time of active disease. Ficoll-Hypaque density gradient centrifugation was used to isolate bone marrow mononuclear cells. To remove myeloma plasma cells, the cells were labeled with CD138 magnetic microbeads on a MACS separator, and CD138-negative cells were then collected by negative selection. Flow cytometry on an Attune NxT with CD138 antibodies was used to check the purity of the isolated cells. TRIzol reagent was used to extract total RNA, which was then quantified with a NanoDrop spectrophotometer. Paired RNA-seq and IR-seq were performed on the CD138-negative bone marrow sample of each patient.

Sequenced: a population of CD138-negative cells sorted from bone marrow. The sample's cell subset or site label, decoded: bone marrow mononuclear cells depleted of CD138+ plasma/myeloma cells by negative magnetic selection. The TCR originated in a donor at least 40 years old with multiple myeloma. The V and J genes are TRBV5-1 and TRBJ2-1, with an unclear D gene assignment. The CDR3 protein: CASSRTPIDEQFF. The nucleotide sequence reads TGCGCCAGCAGCCGGACCCCGATCGATGAGCAGTTCTTC.